This T cell receptor (beta chain) was sequenced for a study of sequential checkpoint blockade in melanoma. Study-wide context: After nivolumab or ipilimumab alone, twenty-two patients had week-13 rebiopsies.

Study-level findings and limits: Pretreatment TIL clonality tracked with response in the nivolumab-first arm. Patients with week-13 increases in T-cell fraction and clonality benefited about 30 times more often. Tumor T-cell fraction and clonality correlated with PD-L1 and CD8+ counts.

Treatment noted: randomized to nivolumab then ipilimumab (arm A) or the reverse (arm B). A word on this clone: What it binds is not known.

CDR3 length equals 16 residues. From germline, CDR1 is SGHVS and CDR2 FNYEAQ. V dropped 4 bases and J dropped 4; count of bases not matched to a gene: 9. The protocol was immunoSEQ multiplex PCR, while the TCRdb copy is restricted to in-frame clones and leaves out a portion. The profile shows around 37,000 clones, roughly a third of them singletons. The TCR sequence derives from a human donor with melanoma. The material was tumor tissue (inferred from file names), obtained from a patient given nivolumab and ipilimumab in sequence. The chain combines TRBV7-6 with TRBJ2-7, with 11 bases aligning to TRBD2. The CDR3 is CASSSSRVAGGYEQYF. CDR3 coding DNA: TGTGCCAGCAGCTCCTCCCGGGTAGCGGGAGGGTACGAGCAGTACTTC. Full variable domain (rest looked up from reference TRBV7-6 and TRBJ2-7): GAGVSQSPRYKVTKRGQDVALRCDPISGHVSLYWYRQALGQGPEFLTYFNYEAQQDKSGLPNDRFSAERPEGSISTLTIQRTEQRDSAMYRCASSSSRVAGGYEQYFGPGTRLTVT.